This TCR beta chain was sequenced during a study of shared clonotypes between healthy human individuals. The V end lost 2 bases, the J end lost 2 bases, and 13 bases lay between the germline ends. Looked up from germline, CDR1 is SGDLS and CDR2 is YYNGEE. The CDR3 contains 15 residues. Adult donors, all healthy and HIV-negative, had no recent acute infections or vaccinations. Unsorted PBMC DNA was sequenced on ten immunoSEQ deep assay plates. Here immunoSEQ multiplex PCR was the method, and the copy in TCRdb shows in-frame clones only, minus some. The data contain about 510,000 clones, 79% of them singletons. As for this clone: Its antigen is not known.

Findings and limits, study-wide: Investigators expected sequencing depth to affect clonotype sharing among donors.

Sequenced sample: PBMCs. The chain couples TRBV9 to TRBJ2-5; either TRBD1 or TRBD2 may supply D (5 bases each). The sequence was collected from a woman aged 40 to 50 in good health. Some clones in this sample may be carry-over from other donors' samples. This CDR3 is CASSVGWGKQETQYF. CDR3 nucleotide sequence: TGTGCCAGCAGCGTCGGATGGGGGAAGCAAGAGACCCAGTACTTC.